This T cell receptor beta chain was sequenced during a study of regulatory T cells in long-lasting Graves disease. This clonotype was seen at least ten times. Specified time point: newly diagnosed GD, antithyroid drugs for less than 3 months. TCR sequences were obtained from RNA taken from PBMCs. To make TCR beta libraries, researchers used iRepertoire HTBI primers and Arm-PCR of CDR3 regions. TCRdb independently ran MiXCR on the multiplex PCR reads; one entry per CDR3 protein. The table has about 450,000 distinct CDR3 sequences, around 13% seen once. These data also formed part of another study, on T cells in Graves' hyperthyroidism and ophthalmopathy. That paper adds: Stability of Graves' hyperthyroidism was defined as absent ophthalmopathy progression within 18 months. During a first-round RT-PCR of the TCR CDR3, the HTBI primer set was used. A model of 13 V-J pairs discriminated ophthalmopathy from stable hyperthyroidism.

The sample in question was peripheral blood mononuclear cells (PBMCs), obtained at new diagnosis, from a patient treated with antithyroid drugs. This receptor was taken from a woman between 50 and 59 years old with Graves disease.

The CDR3 protein is CAFIQGPTNEKLFF. The CDR3 bases are TGTGCCTTCATACAGGGACCAACTAATGAAAAACTGTTTTTT. This chain joins TRBV30 and TRBJ1-4; TRBD1 is a possible D gene (6 bases). Germline V gene sequence: CDR1 GTSNPN, CDR2 SVGIG (reference sequence). V lost 7 bases and J 0 bases, leaving 12 bases between the germline ends. This CDR3 region has 14 residues.